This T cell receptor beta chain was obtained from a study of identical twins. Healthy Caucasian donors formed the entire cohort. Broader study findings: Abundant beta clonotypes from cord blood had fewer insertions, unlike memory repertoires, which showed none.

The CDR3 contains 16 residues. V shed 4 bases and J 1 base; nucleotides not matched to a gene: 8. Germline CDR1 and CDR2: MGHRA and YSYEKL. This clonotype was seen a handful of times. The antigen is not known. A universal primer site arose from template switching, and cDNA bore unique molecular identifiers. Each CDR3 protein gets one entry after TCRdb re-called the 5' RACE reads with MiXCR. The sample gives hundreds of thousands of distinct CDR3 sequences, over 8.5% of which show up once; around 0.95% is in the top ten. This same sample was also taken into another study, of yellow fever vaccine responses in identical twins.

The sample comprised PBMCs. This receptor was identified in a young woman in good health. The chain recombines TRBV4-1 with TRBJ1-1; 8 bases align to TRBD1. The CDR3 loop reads CASSPYGGTGNTEAFF. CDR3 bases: TGCGCCAGCAGCCCATATGGCGGGACAGGGAACACTGAAGCTTTCTTT.